Below are 29 T cell receptor beta chains sequenced from a single sample in a study of siplizumab effects on memory and regulatory T cells (dated by TCRdb to the late 2010s). The library came from the immunoSEQ multiplex PCR assay. Not all clones reach the TCRdb copy of this immuneACCESS table, which keeps in-frame sequences only. Checked studies attribute under half of the gap to unresolved V genes and leave the rest unexplained. The sample profile shows 100,000 or so clones; about 90% of them were found once. The top ten clonotypes cover more than 10% of the sample. Sample: non-Treg CD4+ T cells sorted from blood. The cell subset or site label on this specimen signifies: FACS-sorted unstimulated CD4+ non-regulatory T cells. The receptors come from a human donor in good health.

This chain uses TRBV19 with TRBJ1-1, with D tentatively TRBD1 (5 bases). Germline values: CDR1 LNHDA, CDR2 SQIVND (reference sequence). Trimming pared 1 base from V and 3 bases from J, leaving 15 bases between. The CDR3 spans 16 residues. CDR3 in amino acids: CASSIGVEGTDTEAFF. In DNA form, the CDR3 reads TGTGCCAGTAGTATAGGGGTGGAGGGGACGGACACTGAAGCTTTCTTT.

J is TRBJ1-4 and V is TRBV19; 7 bases match TRBD1. This CDR3 comprises 14 residues. Germline V gene sequence: CDR1 LNHDA, CDR2 SQIVND (reference sequence). V was clipped by 6 bases and J by 4 bases; unmatched bases: 5. The CDR3, as DNA: TGTGCCAGTAGAAAGGGGGACAGTAATGAAAAACTGTTTTTT. It is translated as CASRKGDSNEKLFF.

The chain couples TRBV6-1 to TRBJ2-1; 7 nucleotides match TRBD2. The V gene end was trimmed by 8 bases and the J gene end by 9 bases; junction bases not matched to a gene: 13. Germline-derived CDR1 and CDR2 are MNHNS and SASEGT. The CDR3 has 14 amino acids. For the CDR3, the DNA is TGTGCCAGCGATCGACTAGCCCAGACCAGTGAGCAGTTCTTC. Translation gives CASDRLAQTSEQFF.

V gene TRBV28 combines with J gene TRBJ1-5; D not certain. The CDR3 spans 13 residues. The germline V gene has CDR1 MDHEN and CDR2 SYDVKM. The V end lost 9 bases, the J end lost 5 bases, and 14 bases lay between the germline ends. The DNA of the CDR3 is TGTGCCAGTTTGAGGGTGCACCATCAGCCCCAGCATTTT. Protein product: CASLRVHHQPQHF.

V and J are TRBV6-1 and TRBJ2-7; TRBD1 matches 8 bases. This CDR3 has 13 amino acids. Trimming cost V 6 bases and J 6 bases; bases outside gene matches: 7. Per germline, CDR1 MNHNS and CDR2 SASEGT. The CDR3 DNA reads as TGTGCCAGCAGAACCGGGACAGGCAGCGAGCAGTACTTC. Amino acid sequence: CASRTGTGSEQYF.

The rearrangement links TRBV4-1 to TRBJ1-2; possibly TRBD1 for D (5 bases). Trimming took 1 base from V and 0 from J, leaving 6 bases between them. The CDR3 totals 14 residues. Germline lookup yields CDR1 MGHRA and CDR2 YSYEKL. The CDR3: CASSQGGANYGYTF. CDR3 coding DNA: TGCGCCAGCAGCCAAGGGGGCGCTAACTATGGCTACACCTTC.

The rearrangement uses TRBV7-2 and TRBJ1-5; no clear D. The CDR3 length is 12 residues. The V gene lost 4 bases and the J gene lost 4 bases, with 5 bases spanning the gap. CDR1 and CDR2 (germline): SGHTA, FQGNSA. As DNA, the CDR3 is TGTGCCAGCAGCTCTCCGAATCAGCCCCAGCATTTT. This encodes CASSSPNQPQHF.

The chain employs TRBV23-1 and TRBJ2-7, with 8 bases aligning to TRBD2. TRBV23-1 is given ORF status, its function remaining uncertain. This CDR3 is built from 15 residues. V dropped 8 bases and J dropped 7; count of bases not matched to a gene: 16. This CDR3 is CASPSGLVRMREQYF. CDR3 DNA: TGCGCCAGCCCCTCGGGACTAGTAAGGATGCGGGAGCAGTACTTC.

V gene TRBV7-9 combines with J gene TRBJ1-2, with D possibly TRBD1 on 6 matching bases. Germline CDR1 is SEHNR and CDR2 is FQNEAQ (reference sequence). V was trimmed by 5 bases and J by 0 bases, leaving 16 bases between them. This CDR3 contains 16 residues. The CDR3 DNA reads as TGTGCCAGCAGCCCGGCGGGGGCCCAAGCTAACTATGGCTACACCTTC. Translated: CASSPAGAQANYGYTF.

The genes are TRBV28 and TRBJ1-1; no definite D call. Germline values: CDR1 MDHEN, CDR2 SYDVKM. This CDR3 comprises 12 residues. V gave up 5 bases and J gave up 4 bases, with 8 bases separating them. The CDR3 coding sequence is TGTGCCAGCAGTCCCTCTTTCACTGAAGCTTTCTTT. It encodes CASSPSFTEAFF.

The chain links TRBV7-9 to TRBJ1-4; D might be TRBD1 (5 bases). In germline, CDR1 is SEHNR, CDR2 FQNEAQ (reference sequence). Trimming pared 2 bases from V and 8 bases from J, leaving 12 bases between. This CDR3 comprises 14 residues. CDR3 nucleotides: TGTGCCAGCAGCTTATTTTCGGAGGGGGAAAAACTGTTTTTT. Translated: CASSLFSEGEKLFF.

This sequence joins TRBV6-6 and TRBJ2-7; D not certain. This CDR3 contains 15 residues. Trimming removed 2 bases at V and 0 bases at J, with 11 bases between. Germline V gene sequence: CDR1 MNHNY, CDR2 SVGAGI (reference sequence). CDR3 coding DNA: TGTGCCAGCAGTTACAGGACCGTTGCCTCCTACGAGCAGTACTTC. Translated: CASSYRTVASYEQYF.

In its sample, this clone was seen a few times. V gene TRBV2 combines with J gene TRBJ1-6; D is uncertain. The V gene lost 5 bases and the J gene lost 7 bases, with 6 bases spanning the gap. CDR3 length: 12 residues. The germline CDR1 and CDR2 sequences are SNHLY and FYNNEI. The DNA for the CDR3 is TGTGCCAGCAGTAAGAGAAATTCACCCCTCCACTTT. Its translation is CASSKRNSPLHF.

The gene calls are TRBV6-1 and TRBJ2-3, with 9 bases aligning to TRBD2. The germline gives CDR1 MNHNS, CDR2 SASEGT. The trim removed 4 bases at V and 3 bases at J, leaving 5 bases unmatched. CDR3 length equals 15 residues. The CDR3 reads CASSGGRARTDTQYF. The CDR3 DNA reads TGTGCCAGCAGTGGCGGGAGGGCTAGGACAGATACGCAGTATTTT.

The chain combines TRBV29-1 with TRBJ1-1; D is ambiguous. V was cut by 4 bases and J by 1 base, with 10 bases left in between. The CDR3 contains 13 residues. CDR1 and CDR2 from the germline V gene are SQVTM and ANQGSEA. The CDR3 sequence: CSVGERQNTEAFF. DNA of the CDR3: TGCAGCGTTGGAGAACGGCAGAACACTGAAGCTTTCTTT.

The J gene is TRBJ1-2, the V gene TRBV29-1; D unresolved. Germline V lookup: CDR1 SQVTM, CDR2 ANQGSEA. This CDR3 has 14 amino acids. Trimming cost V 6 bases and J 7 bases, with 21 bases left between them. The CDR3 DNA follows: TGCAGCGTAGGCAGGTCCCGCAACCGTCTTGGCTACACCTTC. Protein sequence: CSVGRSRNRLGYTF.

The chain recombines TRBV6-1 with TRBJ1-3; no reliable D call. V was shortened by 4 bases and J by 0 bases, with 13 bases between the two germline ends. The V gene's germline CDR1 is MNHNS and CDR2 SASEGT. The CDR3 runs to 16 residues. CDR3 DNA: TGTGCCAGCAGTGTAACAACCTCGGGCTCTGGAAACACCATATATTTT. Translated, it gives CASSVTTSGSGNTIYF.

In DNA, the CDR3 is TGTGCCAGCAGCGCACAGCAGGGAGGGAGCGCCGGGGAGCTGTTTTTT. Encoded protein: CASSAQQGGSAGELFF. The J gene is TRBJ2-2, the V gene TRBV9; TRBD2 aligns across 7 bases. Germline assignment: CDR1 SGDLS and CDR2 YYNGEE. The CDR3 covers 16 residues. The V segment lost 3 bases and the J segment 6 bases; nucleotides outside the gene matches: 11.

This clone was observed a single time. J is TRBJ2-7 and V is TRBV29-1; TRBD1 agrees at 7 bases. This CDR3 contains 12 residues. The V and J ends lost 4 bases and 2 bases, in that order; junction bases with no gene match: 2. CDR1 SQVTM and CDR2 ANQGSEA come from the germline V gene. The CDR3 nucleotides are TGCAGCGTTGGGGACAGCACCTACGAGCAGTACTTC. Encoded protein: CSVGDSTYEQYF.

The genes are TRBV25-1 and TRBJ2-1; D assignment may be TRBD1 or TRBD2 (5 bases each). Per germline, CDR1 MGHDK and CDR2 SYGVNS. V was cut by 6 bases and J by 10 bases, with 10 bases left in between. The length of the CDR3 is 11 residues. In nucleotides, the CDR3 is TGTGCCAGCAGGTGGGGGTTAGAGCAGTTCTTC. Translation gives CASRWGLEQFF.

The rearrangement uses TRBV25-1 and TRBJ2-3, with 13 nucleotides matching TRBD2. The CDR3 length is 16 residues. V trimming: 6 bases; J trimming: 4 bases; junction bases outside the gene matches: 7. The germline V gene encodes CDR1 MGHDK and CDR2 SYGVNS. CDR3 in DNA: TGTGCCAGCAGGGGGAGGGGACTAGCGGGATCAGATACGCAGTATTTT. Residues: CASRGRGLAGSDTQYF.

This chain uses TRBV13 with TRBJ2-5, with D hard to call. V lost 5 bases and J lost 2, with 12 bases in between. The germline V gene encodes CDR1 PRHDT and CDR2 FYEKMQ (reference sequence). The length of the CDR3 is 14 residues. The CDR3 region has the DNA TGTGCCAGCAGCGTCTGGGAATCTCAAGAGACCCAGTACTTC. This sequence encodes CASSVWESQETQYF.

The chain uses TRBV5-1 and TRBJ2-5, with D tentatively TRBD2 (7 bases). Germline V gives CDR1 SGHRS, CDR2 YFSETQ. V was trimmed by 5 bases and J by 5 bases, leaving 13 bases between them. The length of the CDR3 is 13 residues. In DNA form, the CDR3 reads TGCGCCAGCAGACAGGGAGCGGGGGAGACCCAGTACTTC. The encoded protein is CASRQGAGETQYF.

This chain links TRBV29-1 with TRBJ2-5, with 7 bases fitting TRBD1. The CDR3 runs 12 residues. The V gene's germline CDR1 is SQVTM and CDR2 ANQGSEA. Trimming cost V 0 bases and J 5 bases; bases outside gene matches: 0. The CDR3 here is CSVEDRGETQYF. CDR3 nucleotide sequence: TGCAGCGTTGAAGACAGGGGGGAGACCCAGTACTTC.

CDR3 DNA sequence: TGTGCCAGCAGCTGGGGACGGGTTCGGGGAGAAGCTTTCTTT. Amino acid sequence: CASSWGRVRGEAFF. The chain links TRBV5-8 to TRBJ1-1; possible D gene TRBD1, 5 bases. The CDR3 totals 14 residues. Trimming took 3 bases from V and 8 from J, leaving 17 bases between them. Germline loops: CDR1 SGHTS, CDR2 YDEGEE.

This clone was observed once. This chain uses TRBV19 with TRBJ2-3, with 9 bases aligning to TRBD2. The trim removed 3 bases at V and 2 bases at J, leaving 12 bases unmatched. The CDR3 runs 18 residues. Germline V gives CDR1 LNHDA, CDR2 SQIVND (reference sequence). Written as DNA, the CDR3 is TGTGCCAGTAGTATTGGCGGGAGGGCCATTCCCATCACAGATACGCAGTATTTT. Translating it yields CASSIGGRAIPITDTQYF.

The chain couples TRBV29-1 to TRBJ2-3; 11 nucleotides agree with TRBD2. The CDR3 runs to 14 residues. Trimming cost V 3 bases and J 7 bases; bases outside gene matches: 6. The V gene's germline CDR1 is SQVTM and CDR2 ANQGSEA. The DNA for the CDR3 is TGCAGCGTTGAGTTAGCGGGAGGGCCGAATACGCAGTATTTT. Residues: CSVELAGGPNTQYF.

The chain joins TRBV5-6 to TRBJ1-2; 9 nucleotides line up with TRBD1. Germline V lookup: CDR1 SGHDT, CDR2 YYEEEE. The CDR3 is made up of 15 amino acids. The trim removed 7 bases at V and 5 bases at J, leaving 12 bases unmatched. The chain's CDR3 is CASGDPGQGFYGYTF. The CDR3 region has the DNA TGTGCCAGCGGAGATCCGGGACAGGGATTTTATGGCTACACCTTC.

The rearrangement joins TRBV7-2 to TRBJ1-1; the D gene is possibly TRBD1 (5 bases). V was clipped by 5 bases and J by 5 bases, with 21 bases between them. This CDR3 region has 16 residues. CDR1 and CDR2 from the germline V gene are SGHTA and FQGNSA. The CDR3 coding sequence is TGTGCCAGCAGCCCACGGGGAAGATCAAGGGGAACTGAAGCTTTCTTT. Residues: CASSPRGRSRGTEAFF.